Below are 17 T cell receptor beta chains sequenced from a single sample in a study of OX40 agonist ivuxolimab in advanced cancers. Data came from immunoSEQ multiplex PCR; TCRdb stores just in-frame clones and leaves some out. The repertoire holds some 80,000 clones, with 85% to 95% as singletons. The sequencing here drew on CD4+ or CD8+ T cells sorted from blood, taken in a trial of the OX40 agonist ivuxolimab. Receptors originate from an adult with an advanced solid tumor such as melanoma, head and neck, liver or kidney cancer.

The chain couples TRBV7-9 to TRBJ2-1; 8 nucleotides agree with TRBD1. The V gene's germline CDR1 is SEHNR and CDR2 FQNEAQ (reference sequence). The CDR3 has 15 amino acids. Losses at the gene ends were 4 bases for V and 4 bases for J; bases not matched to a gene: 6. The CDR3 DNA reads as TGTGCCAGCAGCTCACGGGACAGGACTTACAATGAGCAGTTCTTC. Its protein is CASSSRDRTYNEQFF.

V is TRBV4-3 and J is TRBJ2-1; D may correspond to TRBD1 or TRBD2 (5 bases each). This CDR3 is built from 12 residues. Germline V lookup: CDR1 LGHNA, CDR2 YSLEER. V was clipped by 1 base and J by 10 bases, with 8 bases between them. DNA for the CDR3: TGCGCCAGCAGCCAAGGGGGGTACGAGCAGTTCTTC. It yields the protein CASSQGGYEQFF.

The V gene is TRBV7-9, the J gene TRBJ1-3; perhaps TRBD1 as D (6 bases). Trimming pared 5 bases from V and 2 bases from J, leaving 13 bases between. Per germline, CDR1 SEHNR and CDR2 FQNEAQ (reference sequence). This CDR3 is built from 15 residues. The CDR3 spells CASSPGAATGNTIYF. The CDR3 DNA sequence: TGTGCCAGCAGCCCAGGGGCGGCGACTGGAAACACCATATATTTT.

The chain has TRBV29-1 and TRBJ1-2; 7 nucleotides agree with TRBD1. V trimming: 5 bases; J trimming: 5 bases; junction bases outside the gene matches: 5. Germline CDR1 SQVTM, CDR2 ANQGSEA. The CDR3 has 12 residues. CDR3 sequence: CSVTGTEYGYTF. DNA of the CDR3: TGCAGCGTTACCGGGACAGAGTATGGCTACACCTTC.

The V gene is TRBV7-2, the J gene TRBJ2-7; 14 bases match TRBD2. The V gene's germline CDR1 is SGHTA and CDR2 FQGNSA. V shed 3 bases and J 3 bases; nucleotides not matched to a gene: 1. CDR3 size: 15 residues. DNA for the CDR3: TGTGCCAGCAGCTTTGGGACTAGCGGGGGCTACGAGCAGTACTTC. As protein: CASSFGTSGGYEQYF.

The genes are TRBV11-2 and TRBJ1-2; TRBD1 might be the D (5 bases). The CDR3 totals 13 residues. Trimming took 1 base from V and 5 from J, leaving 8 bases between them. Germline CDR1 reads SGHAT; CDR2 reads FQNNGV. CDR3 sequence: CASSLGAGYGYTF. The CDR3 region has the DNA TGTGCCAGCAGCTTAGGGGCAGGGTATGGCTACACCTTC.

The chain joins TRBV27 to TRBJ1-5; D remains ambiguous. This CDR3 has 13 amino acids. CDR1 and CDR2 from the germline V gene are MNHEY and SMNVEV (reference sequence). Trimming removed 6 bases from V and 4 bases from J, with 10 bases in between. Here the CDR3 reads CASRLRGNQPQHF. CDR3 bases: TGTGCCAGCAGATTACGCGGTAATCAGCCCCAGCATTTT.

CDR3 protein: CASSFGTGANQPQHF. DNA of the CDR3: TGTGCCAGCAGCTTCGGGACAGGAGCAAATCAGCCCCAGCATTTT. This sequence joins TRBV27 and TRBJ1-5, with 8 bases aligning to TRBD1. The germline V gene has CDR1 MNHEY and CDR2 SMNVEV (reference sequence). With V trimmed by 6 bases and J by 4 bases, 8 bases remained unmatched. CDR3 length: 15 amino acids.

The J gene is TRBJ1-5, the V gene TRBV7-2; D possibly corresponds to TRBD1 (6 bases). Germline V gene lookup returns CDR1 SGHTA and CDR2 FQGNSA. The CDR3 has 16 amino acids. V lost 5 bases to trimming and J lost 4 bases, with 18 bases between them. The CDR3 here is CASSPLVQGWNQPQHF. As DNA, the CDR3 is TGTGCCAGCAGCCCCCTCGTCCAGGGGTGGAATCAGCCCCAGCATTTT.

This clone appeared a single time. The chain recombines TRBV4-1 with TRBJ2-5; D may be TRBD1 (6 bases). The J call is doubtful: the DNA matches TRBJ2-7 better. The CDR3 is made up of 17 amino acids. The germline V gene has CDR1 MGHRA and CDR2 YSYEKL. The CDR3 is CASSQDVPRGWSYEQYF. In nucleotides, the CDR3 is TGCGCCAGCAGCCAAGATGTGCCGAGGGGGTGGTCCTACGAGCAGTACTTC.

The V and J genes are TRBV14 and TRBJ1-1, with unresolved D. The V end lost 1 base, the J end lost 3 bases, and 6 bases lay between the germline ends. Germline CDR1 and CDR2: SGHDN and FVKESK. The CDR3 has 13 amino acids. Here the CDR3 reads CASSQGPYTEAFF. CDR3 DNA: TGTGCCAGCAGCCAAGGGCCCTACACTGAAGCTTTCTTT.

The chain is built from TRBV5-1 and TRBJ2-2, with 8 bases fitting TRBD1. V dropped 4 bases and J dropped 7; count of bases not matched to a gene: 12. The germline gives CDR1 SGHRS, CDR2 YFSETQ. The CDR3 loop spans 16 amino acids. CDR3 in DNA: TGCGCCAGCAGCCCCCAGACAGGGGAGGAACACGGGGAGCTGTTTTTT. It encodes CASSPQTGEEHGELFF. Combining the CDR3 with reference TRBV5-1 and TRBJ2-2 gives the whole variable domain KAGVTQTPRYLIKTRGQQVTLSCSPISGHRSVSWYQQTPGQGLQFLFEYFSETQRNKGNFPGRFSGRQFSNSRSEMNVSTLELGDSALYLCASSPQTGEEHGELFFGEGSRLTVL.

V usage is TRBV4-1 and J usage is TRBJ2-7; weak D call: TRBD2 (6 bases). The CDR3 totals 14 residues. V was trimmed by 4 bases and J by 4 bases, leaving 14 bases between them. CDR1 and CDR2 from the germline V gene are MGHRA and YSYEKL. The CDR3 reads CASSPRSAGYEQYF. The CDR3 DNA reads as TGCGCCAGCAGCCCACGGAGTGCGGGGTACGAGCAGTACTTC.

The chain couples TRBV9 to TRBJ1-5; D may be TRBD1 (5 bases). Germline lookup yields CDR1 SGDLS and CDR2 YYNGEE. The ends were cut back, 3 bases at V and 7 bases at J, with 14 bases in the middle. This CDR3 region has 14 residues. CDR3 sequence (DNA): TGTGCCAGCAGCGATAGACAGTTCCGGCAGCCCCAGCATTTT. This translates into CASSDRQFRQPQHF.

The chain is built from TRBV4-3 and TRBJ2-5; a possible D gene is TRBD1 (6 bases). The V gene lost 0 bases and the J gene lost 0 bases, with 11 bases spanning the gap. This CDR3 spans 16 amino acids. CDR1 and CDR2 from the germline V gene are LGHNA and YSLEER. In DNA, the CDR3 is TGCGCCAGCAGCCAAGATATAGGGACACACCAAGAGACCCAGTACTTC. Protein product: CASSQDIGTHQETQYF.

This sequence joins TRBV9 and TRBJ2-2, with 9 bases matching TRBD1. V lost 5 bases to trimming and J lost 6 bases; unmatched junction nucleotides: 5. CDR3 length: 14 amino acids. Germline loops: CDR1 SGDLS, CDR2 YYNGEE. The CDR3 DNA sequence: TGTGCCAGCAGTACCGACAGGGGGGCCGGGGAGCTGTTTTTT. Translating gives CASSTDRGAGELFF.

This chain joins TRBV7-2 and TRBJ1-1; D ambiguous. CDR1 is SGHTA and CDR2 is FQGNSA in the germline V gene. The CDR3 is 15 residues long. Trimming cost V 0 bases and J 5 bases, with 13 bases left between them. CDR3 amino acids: CASSLAGRVGTEAFF. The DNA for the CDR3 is TGTGCCAGCAGCTTAGCAGGTAGGGTCGGGACTGAAGCTTTCTTT.